This TCR beta chain was identified in a study of cytomegalovirus exposure and HLA in healthy donors. Primers included in the PCR were 60 Vbeta and 13 Jbeta primers. Generated by immunoSEQ multiplex PCR, the TCRdb table keeps only in-frame clones and is missing some. Here the sample spans 150,000 to 200,000 clones, around 80% being singletons. Study-wide points: High sensitivity and specificity were reportedly achieved when the classifier diagnosed cytomegalovirus status. In terms of immune exposure information, only CMV serostatus was available.

V dropped 3 bases and J dropped 5; count of bases not matched to a gene: 4. CDR3 length equals 14 residues. The germline V gene has CDR1 MDHEN and CDR2 SYDVKM. This clone appeared a few times. Its antigen is unknown. The source of this sequence is a woman between 40 and 55 years old in good health and CMV-seronegative. The sequenced sample was PBMCs. This chain connects TRBV28 to TRBJ2-1; 7 nucleotides align to TRBD2. The chain's CDR3 is CASSFGGSHNEQFF. The CDR3 DNA reads as TGTGCCAGCAGTTTCGGGGGGTCACACAATGAGCAGTTCTTC. Using reference TRBV28 and TRBJ2-1 for the parts outside the CDR3, the full variable domain is DVKVTQSSRYLVKRTGEKVFLECVQDMDHENMFWYRQDPGLGLRLIYFSYDVKMKEKGDIPEGYSVSREKKERFSLILESASTNQTSMYLCASSFGGSHNEQFFGPGTRLTVL.